This TCR beta chain was identified during a study of response to subunit inactivated influenza vaccine. V lost 4 bases and J lost 6; bases outside the gene matches: 6. The CDR3 has 13 residues. Germline-derived CDR1 and CDR2 are SGHTS and YDEGEE. One entry per CDR3 protein results from TCRdb running MiXCR on the RT-PCR reads. Of a few hundred thousand distinct CDR3 sequences listed, 12% are singletons. This clonotype was counted a few times. Its antigen is unidentified. General study results and limits: The authors put forward the suggestion that each seasonal influenza vaccination may bring in only a limited number of new T cells.

Sample: non-naive T cells sorted from PBMCs, taken approximately 15 days before vaccination. The chain has TRBV5-8 and TRBJ1-1; 7 positions match TRBD1. This clonotype was sampled from a man in his forties or fifties who received an inactivated influenza vaccine. In DNA, the CDR3 is TGTGCCAGCAGCCGCGACAGGGCGGCTGAAGCTTTCTTT. Amino acid sequence: CASSRDRAAEAFF.